Given below is one T cell receptor (beta chain) in context. V lost 3 bases and J lost 11; bases outside the gene matches: 15. The CDR3 consists of 17 residues. Germline V CDR1 and CDR2: MNHEY, SMNVEV (reference sequence). Data came from immunoSEQ multiplex PCR; TCRdb stores just in-frame clones and leaves some out. This table has 150,000 to 170,000 clones, roughly 94% appearing once. The entry originates in a study of control samples from healthy donors and cancer patients. Sequencing was done on a sample of blood. The J gene is TRBJ2-1, the V gene TRBV27; 11 nucleotides match TRBD2. The TCR was taken from a man between 35 and 55 years old in good health. CDR3 in amino acids: CASSLYSSGGPSTKQFF. The CDR3 coding sequence is TGTGCCAGCAGTTTGTACTCTAGCGGGGGGCCCTCTACGAAGCAGTTCTTC.